This TCR beta chain originates from a study of T cells in Graves' hyperthyroidism and ophthalmopathy. Across the whole study: Upon initial diagnosis and before any treatment, peripheral blood was collected.

RNA transcripts served as the template for amplifying TCR beta CDR3 regions. First-round RT-PCR with HTBI primers amplified the TCR CDR3 region. Each CDR3 protein is one row after TCRdb ran MiXCR on the multiplex PCR reads. The sample has roughly 350,000 distinct CDR3 sequences; approximately 15% are singletons. This clonotype was seen repeatedly, ten times or more. The receptor comes from a woman aged 40 to 50 with Graves' ophthalmopathy. Sequencing was carried out using blood.

The CDR3 reads CASSLVIGAREKLFF. In DNA form, the CDR3 reads TGTGCCAGCAGCTTAGTTATCGGGGCACGTGAAAAACTGTTTTTT. This chain uses TRBV11-2 with TRBJ1-4; the D gene is possibly TRBD1 (5 bases). This CDR3 region has 15 residues. Germline V gene data show CDR1 as SGHAT and CDR2 as FQNNGV. Trimming took 1 base from V and 7 from J, leaving 13 bases between them.